This T cell receptor (beta chain) was captured in a study of T-cell memory formation after mild COVID-19. Study-wide results and limits: Among CD4+ contracting clones, most were CM and EM, and CD8+ ones EMRA.

TCRdb processed the 5' RACE reads anew with MiXCR; each CDR3 protein has one entry. Among 250,000 to 300,000 distinct CDR3 sequences listed, roughly 15% were seen once. The CDR3 covers 16 residues. Comments on this clonotype: What it binds is not known.

The chain recombines TRBV21-1 with TRBJ2-2; the table's D call, TRBD1, was not checked against the DNA. TRBV21-1 is a documented pseudogene. Sequencing was carried out using PBMCs or a T cell subset sorted from them (not recorded which). The clonotype was recovered from a man between 18 and 29 years old who had mild COVID-19 (a few samples of this study predate the infection). Cell type and time point are not known. DNA for the CDR3: TGTGCCAGCAGCAAAGCGCACAGGGTTAACACCGGGGAGCTGTTTTTT. Encoded protein: CASSKAHRVNTGELFF.